This T cell receptor (beta chain) emerged from a study of long-term antiretroviral therapy in people with HIV. Germline V CDR1 and CDR2: LNHNV, YYDKDF (reference sequence). V shed 1 base and J shed 2 bases, with 9 bases lying between them. This CDR3 is 15 amino acids long. The run of the v3.0 immunoSEQ assay was at survey level. The assay was immunoSEQ multiplex PCR, and TCRdb's table has in-frame clones only and misses some. The sample lists about 20,000 clones; 75% to 95% were seen once. The J gene is TRBJ2-1, the V gene TRBV15, with D perhaps assigned TRBD1 or TRBD2 (5 bases each). Sequenced material: unsorted PBMCs, taken about 4.5 years before starting antiretroviral therapy. The TCR originated in a woman under 40 with HIV. CDR3: CATSRVGGTYNEQFF. DNA of the CDR3: TGTGCCACCAGCAGAGTTGGGGGTACCTACAATGAGCAGTTCTTC.